One sample yielded the 6 T cell receptor beta chains listed below, sequenced in a study of blood T cell repertoires in COVID-19. The table came from immunoSEQ multiplex PCR; TCRdb's copy has only in-frame clones and leaves some out. Of around 61,000 clones listed, 81% are singletons. Material for sequencing was peripheral blood. All receptors derive from a man older than 75 with acute or convalescent COVID-19.

The chain uses TRBV9 and TRBJ2-2; possibly TRBD1 for D (5 bases). Trimming left V 3 bases short and J 0 bases short, with 9 bases between. Germline-derived CDR1 and CDR2 are SGDLS and YYNGEE. This CDR3 is built from 15 residues. Written as DNA, the CDR3 is TGTGCCAGCAGCGGGACACTCGCGAACACCGGGGAGCTGTTTTTT. This translates into CASSGTLANTGELFF.

V usage is TRBV7-9 and J usage is TRBJ2-6; perhaps TRBD1 as D (5 bases). The CDR3 spans 19 residues. Trimming took off 2 bases at V and 0 bases at J, with 17 bases between the two ends. CDR1 and CDR2 (germline): SEHNR, FQNEAQ (reference sequence). CDR3 residues: CASSLIYQGVSSGANVLTF. In DNA form, the CDR3 reads TGTGCCAGCAGCTTAATATATCAGGGCGTAAGCTCTGGGGCCAACGTCCTGACTTTC.

The chain recombines TRBV19 with TRBJ1-1; no firm D call. Trimming cost V 7 bases and J 9 bases, with 18 bases left between them. CDR3 length equals 13 residues. Per the germline V gene, CDR1 is LNHDA and CDR2 is SQIVND (reference sequence). The chain's CDR3 is CASIERESRKAFF. The CDR3 DNA is TGTGCCAGTATCGAAAGGGAGAGCCGTAAAGCTTTCTTT.

This clone was recorded only once. V gene TRBV10-3 combines with J gene TRBJ1-2; D might be TRBD1 (5 bases). The germline V gene encodes CDR1 ENHRY and CDR2 SYGVKD. V was clipped by 2 bases and J by 4 bases, with 11 bases between them. CDR3 length equals 14 residues. The DNA of the CDR3 is TGTGCCATCAGTGAGATGGGGCAGATCTATGGCTACACCTTC. Amino acids: CAISEMGQIYGYTF.

The chain links TRBV6-5 to TRBJ1-5; 10 bases are shared with TRBD1. Germline CDR1 MNHEY, CDR2 SVGAGI. V gave up 7 bases and J gave up 5 bases; unmatched junction bases: 2. The CDR3 has 13 residues. CDR3: CASTGTGDQPQHF. CDR3 DNA: TGTGCCAGCACCGGGACAGGGGATCAGCCCCAGCATTTT.

The CDR3 reads CASTGGWASEKLFF. The CDR3 region has the DNA TGTGCCAGCACAGGGGGCTGGGCGAGTGAAAAACTGTTTTTT. The chain carries TRBV2 and TRBJ1-4, with 8 positions matching TRBD1. The trim removed 7 bases at V and 7 bases at J, leaving 8 bases unmatched. Per the germline V gene, CDR1 is SNHLY and CDR2 is FYNNEI. The CDR3 runs to 14 residues.